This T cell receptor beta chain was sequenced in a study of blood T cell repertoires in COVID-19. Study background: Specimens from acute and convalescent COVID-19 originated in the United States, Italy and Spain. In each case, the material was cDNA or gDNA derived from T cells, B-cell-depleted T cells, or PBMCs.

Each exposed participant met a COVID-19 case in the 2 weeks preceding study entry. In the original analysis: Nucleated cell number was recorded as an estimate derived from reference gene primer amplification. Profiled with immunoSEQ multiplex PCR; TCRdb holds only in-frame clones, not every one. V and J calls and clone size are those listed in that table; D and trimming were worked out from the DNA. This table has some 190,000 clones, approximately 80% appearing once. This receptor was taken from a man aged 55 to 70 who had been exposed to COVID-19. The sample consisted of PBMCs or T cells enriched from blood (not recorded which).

CDR3 sequence reads: CSAGQGNEKLFF. The CDR3 bases are TGCAGCGCAGGACAGGGGAATGAAAAACTGTTTTTT. The rearrangement links TRBV29-1 to TRBJ1-4; TRBD1 agrees at 9 bases. The CDR3 is made up of 12 amino acids. The germline CDR1 and CDR2 sequences are SQVTM and ANQGSEA. The junction had 2 bases not matched to a gene; V was cut back by 7 bases and J by 5 bases.